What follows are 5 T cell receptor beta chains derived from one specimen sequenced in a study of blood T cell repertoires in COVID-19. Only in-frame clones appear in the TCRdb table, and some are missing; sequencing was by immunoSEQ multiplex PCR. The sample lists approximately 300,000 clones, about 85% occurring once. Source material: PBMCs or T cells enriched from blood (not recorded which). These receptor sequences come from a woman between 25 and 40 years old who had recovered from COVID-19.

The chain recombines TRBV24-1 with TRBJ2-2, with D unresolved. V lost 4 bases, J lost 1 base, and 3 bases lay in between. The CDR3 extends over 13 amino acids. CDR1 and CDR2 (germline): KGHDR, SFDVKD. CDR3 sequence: CATSDVNTGELFF. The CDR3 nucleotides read TGTGCCACCAGTGACGTGAACACCGGGGAGCTGTTTTTT.

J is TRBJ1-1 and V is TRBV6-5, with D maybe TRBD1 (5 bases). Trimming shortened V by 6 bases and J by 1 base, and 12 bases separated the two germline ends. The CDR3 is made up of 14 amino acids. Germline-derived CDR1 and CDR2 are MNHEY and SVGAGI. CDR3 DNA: TGTGCCAGCAGCGGGGGACCCTCGAACACTGAAGCTTTCTTT. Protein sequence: CASSGGPSNTEAFF.

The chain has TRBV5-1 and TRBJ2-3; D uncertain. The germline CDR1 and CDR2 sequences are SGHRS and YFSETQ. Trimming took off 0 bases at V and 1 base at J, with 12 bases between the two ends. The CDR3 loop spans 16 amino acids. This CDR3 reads CASSLGGDSRTDTQYF. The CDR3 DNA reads TGCGCCAGCAGCTTGGGAGGAGACTCGCGCACAGATACGCAGTATTTT.

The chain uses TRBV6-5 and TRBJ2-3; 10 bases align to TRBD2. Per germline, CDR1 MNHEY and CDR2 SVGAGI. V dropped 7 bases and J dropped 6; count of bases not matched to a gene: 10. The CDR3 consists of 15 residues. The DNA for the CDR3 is TGTGCCAGCAAGGAGCCAGCGGGGGGGCGGGATACGCAGTATTTT. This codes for CASKEPAGGRDTQYF.

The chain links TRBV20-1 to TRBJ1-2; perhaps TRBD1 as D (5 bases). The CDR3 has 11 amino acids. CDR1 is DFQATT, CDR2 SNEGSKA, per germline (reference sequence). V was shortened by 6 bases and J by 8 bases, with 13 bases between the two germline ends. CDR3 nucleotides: TGCAGTGCCCCCCGACAGAGGGGCTACACCTTC. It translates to CSAPRQRGYTF.